Each of the 20 T cell receptor beta chains below was sequenced from the same sample in a study of shared clonotypes between healthy human individuals. The naive CD8 fraction comprised CD45RO-negative cells positively selected for CCR7 and excluded terminally differentiated effector memory CD45RA+ cells. Assay: immunoSEQ multiplex PCR; the TCRdb copy retains only in-frame clones and omits some. The sample contains some 2,100,000 clones, approximately 94% of which appear only once. Material: naive CD8+ T cells from PBMCs. The source is a man between 18 and 29 years old in good health. Some clones in this sample may be carry-over from other donors' samples.

This clone was recorded once. V usage is TRBV7-9 and J usage is TRBJ2-1, with no clear D. V dropped 5 bases and J dropped 6 bases, with 17 bases sitting between them. This CDR3 comprises 15 residues. Germline assignment: CDR1 SEHNR and CDR2 FQNEAQ (reference sequence). In DNA form, the CDR3 reads TGTGCCAGCAGCAAAACTGAACCAGTTGTCAATGAGCAGTTCTTC. Amino acids: CASSKTEPVVNEQFF. Using reference TRBV7-9 and TRBJ2-1 for the parts outside the CDR3, the full variable domain is DTGVSQNPRHKITKRGQNVTFRCDPISEHNRLYWYRQTLGQGPEFLTYFQNEAQLEKSRLLSDRFSAERPKGSFSTLEIQRTEQGDSAMYLCASSKTEPVVNEQFFGPGTRLTVL.

The chain recombines TRBV4-1 with TRBJ2-1, with 10 bases that match TRBD2. The germline gives CDR1 MGHRA, CDR2 YSYEKL. The CDR3 runs 17 residues. With 0 bases clipped from V and 3 bases from J, the junction kept 5 bases outside the gene matches. The CDR3 sequence is CASSQDETSGNYNEQFF. DNA for the CDR3: TGCGCCAGCAGCCAAGATGAAACTAGCGGGAACTACAATGAGCAGTTCTTC.

This clone turned up a few times. V and J are TRBV7-9 and TRBJ1-1; D is uncertain. CDR1 SEHNR and CDR2 FQNEAQ come from the germline V gene (reference sequence). Deletions cut 7 bases from V and 5 bases from J, with 17 bases between. The CDR3 has 14 amino acids. The CDR3 DNA reads TGTGCCAGCACCATGGGTCCGCTCGGGACTGAAGCTTTCTTT. It translates to CASTMGPLGTEAFF.

The CDR3 sequence: CSVEDQAQNYEQYF. The CDR3 DNA follows: TGCAGCGTTGAAGATCAAGCACAGAACTACGAGCAGTACTTC. The rearrangement uses TRBV29-1 and TRBJ2-7; D gene ambiguous. In germline, CDR1 is SQVTM, CDR2 ANQGSEA. The CDR3 length is 14 residues. V dropped 0 bases and J dropped 3 bases, with 12 bases sitting between them.

The CDR3 loop is CASSPRWDYGYTF. The CDR3 DNA reads TGTGCCAGCAGCCCACGTTGGGACTATGGCTACACCTTC. The V and J genes are TRBV5-6 and TRBJ1-2; the D is unclear. The CDR3 length is 13 residues. Looked up from germline, CDR1 is SGHDT and CDR2 is YYEEEE. Trimming shortened V by 4 bases and J by 3 bases, and 10 bases separated the two germline ends. The full variable domain, with the rest looked up from reference TRBV5-6 and TRBJ1-2, is DAGVTQSPTHLIKTRGQQVTLRCSPKSGHDTVSWYQQALGQGPQFIFQYYEEEERQRGNFPDRFSGHQFPNYSSELNVNALLLGDSALYLCASSPRWDYGYTFGSGTRLTVV.

As regards this clone: Other DNA sequences in this specimen translate into the identical CDR3. The chain carries TRBV6-5 and TRBJ2-5; D unresolved. The V gene lost 3 bases and the J gene lost 4 bases, with 3 bases spanning the gap. CDR1 and CDR2 from the germline V gene are MNHEY and SVGAGI. The CDR3 contains 11 residues. CDR3 nucleotides: TGTGCCAGCAGTTATGGAGAGACCCAGTACTTC. Translated: CASSYGETQYF.

The CDR3 coding sequence is TGTGCCAGCAGCCGAACTAGCGGTCAGGGCACCGGGGAGCTGTTTTTT. Translation: CASSRTSGQGTGELFF. V usage is TRBV7-6 and J usage is TRBJ2-2; 8 bases line up with TRBD2. This CDR3 has 16 amino acids. V shed 5 bases and J 4 bases; nucleotides not matched to a gene: 9. From germline, CDR1 is SGHVS and CDR2 FNYEAQ. The entire variable domain, with the rest obtained from reference TRBV7-6 and TRBJ2-2, is as follows: GAGVSQSPRYKVTKRGQDVALRCDPISGHVSLYWYRQALGQGPEFLTYFNYEAQQDKSGLPNDRFSAERPEGSISTLTIQRTEQRDSAMYRCASSRTSGQGTGELFFGEGSRLTVL.

J is TRBJ1-5 and V is TRBV4-1; D gene unclear. Trimming stripped 2 bases from V and 4 bases from J, with 9 bases between. The germline V gene has CDR1 MGHRA and CDR2 YSYEKL. There are 14 residues in the CDR3. CDR3 residues: CASSQTQDNQPQHF. Written as DNA, the CDR3 is TGCGCCAGCAGCCAAACTCAGGATAATCAGCCCCAGCATTTT.

The chain uses TRBV7-8 and TRBJ2-2; 7 positions match TRBD1. Germline loops: CDR1 SGHVS, CDR2 FQNEAQ. The CDR3 is made up of 17 amino acids. Trimming took 1 base from V and 0 from J; bases not matched to a gene: 5. The CDR3 bases are TGTGCCAGCAGCTTAGACGCCAGGGGGTCGAACACCGGGGAGCTGTTTTTT. Its translation: CASSLDARGSNTGELFF.

The V and J genes are TRBV9 and TRBJ2-3; 9 bases align to TRBD2. V shed 2 bases and J 4 bases; nucleotides not matched to a gene: 5. CDR1 and CDR2 (germline): SGDLS, YYNGEE. This CDR3 contains 15 residues. In nucleotides, the CDR3 is TGTGCCAGCAGCGTTGGCGGGAGGGACTCAGATACGCAGTATTTT. Protein: CASSVGGRDSDTQYF.

The gene calls are TRBV30 and TRBJ1-1; 9 positions agree with TRBD1. CDR1 is GTSNPN and CDR2 is SVGIG in the germline V gene (reference sequence). This CDR3 comprises 11 residues. Trimming cost V 7 bases and J 11 bases; bases outside gene matches: 8. Here the CDR3 reads CASLTGTGAFF. In nucleotides, the CDR3 is TGTGCCTCCCTAACCGGGACAGGGGCTTTCTTT.

This chain uses TRBV7-9 with TRBJ2-7, with 11 bases lining up with TRBD1. The V gene's germline CDR1 is SEHNR and CDR2 FQNEAQ (reference sequence). V trimming: 5 bases; J trimming: 5 bases; junction bases outside the gene matches: 2. This CDR3 has 13 amino acids. The DNA of the CDR3 is TGTGCCAGCAGCCGGACAGGGGGCCACGAGCAGTACTTC. Amino acid sequence: CASSRTGGHEQYF.

V is TRBV27 and J is TRBJ2-1, with 10 bases matching TRBD2. The V gene end was trimmed by 6 bases and the J gene end by 10 bases; junction bases not matched to a gene: 18. The CDR3 has 17 amino acids. Germline values: CDR1 MNHEY, CDR2 SMNVEV (reference sequence). The DNA of the CDR3 is TGTGCCAGCAGGCTAACCGTTCGAGCGGGAGGGCTTCGCGAGCAGTTCTTC. Translated, it gives CASRLTVRAGGLREQFF.

This rearrangement joins TRBV11-2 to TRBJ2-2, with D maybe TRBD1 (5 bases). CDR3 length equals 14 residues. CDR1 is SGHAT, CDR2 FQNNGV, per germline. The V and J ends lost 3 bases and 10 bases respectively, with 15 bases between them. The CDR3 sequence is CASSLANRKEELFF. DNA of the CDR3: TGTGCCAGCAGCTTGGCCAACAGGAAGGAGGAGCTGTTTTTT.

This clone was found once. The rearrangement links TRBV11-1 to TRBJ2-7; TRBD1 matches 10 bases. The V gene end was trimmed by 4 bases and the J gene end by 4 bases; junction bases not matched to a gene: 1. This CDR3 is built from 13 residues. Germline V gives CDR1 SGHAT, CDR2 FQDESV (reference sequence). Here the CDR3 reads CASSWDRGYEQYF. The CDR3 bases are TGTGCCAGCAGCTGGGACAGGGGATACGAGCAGTACTTC.

The chain carries TRBV4-1 and TRBJ1-1, with a possible D match to TRBD1 (5 bases). Trimming removed 3 bases from V and 2 bases from J, with 13 bases in between. The CDR3 runs 15 residues. The germline V gene has CDR1 MGHRA and CDR2 YSYEKL. CDR3 nucleotide sequence: TGCGCCAGCAGCCAGCCGGGACGGTTAAACACTGAAGCTTTCTTT. Protein: CASSQPGRLNTEAFF.

The chain uses TRBV5-1 and TRBJ2-2, with 8 nucleotides matching TRBD2. The CDR3 consists of 15 residues. CDR1 is SGHRS, CDR2 YFSETQ, per germline. V lost 1 base and J lost 5; bases outside the gene matches: 4. As DNA, the CDR3 is TGCGCCAGCAGCTTGAACCGGGAGGGAACCGGGGAGCTGTTTTTT. It translates to CASSLNREGTGELFF.

The chain has TRBV7-9 and TRBJ1-1; 8 nucleotides match TRBD1. V lost 3 bases to trimming and J lost 10 bases; unmatched junction nucleotides: 4. The CDR3 sequence is 12 residues long. Germline assignment: CDR1 SEHNR and CDR2 FQNEAQ (reference sequence). CDR3: CASSFPTGVAFF. The CDR3 coding sequence is TGTGCCAGCAGCTTCCCGACAGGGGTAGCTTTCTTT.

In regard to this clone: Other DNA sequences in the same sample also yield this CDR3. V and J are TRBV19 and TRBJ1-5, with D maybe TRBD1 (6 bases). CDR1 and CDR2 from the germline V gene are LNHDA and SQIVND (reference sequence). CDR3 size: 14 residues. V lost 2 bases, J lost 3 bases, and 8 bases lay in between. The CDR3 loop reads CASSIRDNNQPQHF. The CDR3 region has the DNA TGTGCCAGTAGTATACGGGACAACAATCAGCCCCAGCATTTT.

The chain is built from TRBV7-3 and TRBJ2-2, with 8 bases fitting TRBD1. After removal of 5 bases from V and 3 bases from J, the junction contained 8 bases not matched to a gene. The CDR3 loop spans 16 amino acids. CDR1 and CDR2 from the germline V gene are SGHTA and FQGTGA. CDR3 sequence (DNA): TGTGCCAGCAGCCCCGGGACAGGAGAATACACCGGGGAGCTGTTTTTT. Amino acid sequence: CASSPGTGEYTGELFF.